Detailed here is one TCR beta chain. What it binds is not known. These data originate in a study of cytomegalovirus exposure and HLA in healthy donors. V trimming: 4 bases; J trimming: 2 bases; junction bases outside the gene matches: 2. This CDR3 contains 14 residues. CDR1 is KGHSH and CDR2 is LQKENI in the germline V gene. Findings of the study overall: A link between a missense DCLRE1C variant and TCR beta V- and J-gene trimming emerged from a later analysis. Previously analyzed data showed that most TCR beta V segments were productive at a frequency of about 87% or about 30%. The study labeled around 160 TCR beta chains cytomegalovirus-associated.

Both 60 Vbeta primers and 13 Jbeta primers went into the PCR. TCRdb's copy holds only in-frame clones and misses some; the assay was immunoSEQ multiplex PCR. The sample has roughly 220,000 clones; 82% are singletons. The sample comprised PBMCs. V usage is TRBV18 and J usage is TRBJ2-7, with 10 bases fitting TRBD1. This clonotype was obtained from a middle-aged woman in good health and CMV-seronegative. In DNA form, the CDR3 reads TGTGCCAGCTCACTAGGACAGGGGGCCTACGAGCAGTACTTC. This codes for CASSLGQGAYEQYF.